The T cell receptor (beta chain) under discussion was sequenced for a study of T cells after yellow fever vaccination. Conversion of TCR transcripts into cDNA relied on 5'RACE template switching, which added a universal primer site and UMIs. In TCRdb, the 5' RACE reads were re-called with MiXCR into one record per CDR3 protein. Among approximately 130,000 distinct CDR3 sequences listed, over 12% were seen once. V was pared by 0 bases and J by 2 bases, with 17 bases between. CDR1 is MNHEY, CDR2 SVGEGT, per germline. The length of the CDR3 is 17 residues. The TCR originated in a man aged 18 to 29 who received the YFV17D yellow fever vaccine. The rearrangement uses TRBV6-2 or TRBV6-3 and TRBJ2-7, with TRBD1 as a possible D gene (6 bases). Sequenced material: CD8+ T cells sorted from PBMCs, taken 5 days after the yellow fever booster vaccination. In DNA form, the CDR3 reads TGTGCCAGCAGTTACTCGGCCAGGGGTGAACCGCCCTACGAGCAGTACTTC. Protein sequence: CASSYSARGEPPYEQYF.